A selection of T cell receptor beta chains follows, all from one sample in a study of blood T cell repertoires in COVID-19. Measured with immunoSEQ multiplex PCR; TCRdb has only the in-frame clones, and not every one. The sample carries approximately 150,000 clones, approximately 88% recorded once. Sequenced input: PBMCs or T cells enriched from blood (not recorded which). All receptors derive from a man between 65 and 85 years old who had been exposed to COVID-19. The CDR3 runs from the conserved cysteine through the conserved F or W. D genes are given only for firm matches. Rows give clone size only sometimes, using once, few, many, or a class for an expanded clone.

V: TRBV7-2
size: NA
J: TRBJ1-1
D: NA
CDR3: CASSLADSMNTEAFF
DNA: TGTGCCAGCAGCTTAGCGGACAGTATGAACACTGAAGCTTTCTTT

V: TRBV6-5
size: NA
J: TRBJ1-6
D: TRBD1
CDR3: CASTSDRVSPLHF
DNA: TGTGCCAGCACCAGTGACAGGGTCTCACCCCTCCACTTT

V: TRBV12-3/TRBV12-4
size: once
J: TRBJ2-1
D: NA
CDR3: CASSFSEVNEQFF
DNA: TGTGCCAGCAGTTTTTCAGAGGTAAATGAGCAGTTCTTC

V: TRBV5-4
size: NA
J: TRBJ2-3
D: TRBD2
CDR3: CASSLGGTSAVTDTQYF
DNA: TGTGCCAGCAGCTTAGGGGGGACTAGCGCAGTCACAGATACGCAGTATTTT

V: TRBV24-1
size: NA
J: TRBJ2-7
D: NA
CDR3: CATSAPPGYEQYF
DNA: TGTGCCACCAGTGCCCCTCCAGGGTACGAGCAGTACTTC

V: TRBV10-3
size: few
J: TRBJ1-2
D: NA
CDR3: CAISERTATNYGYTF
DNA: TGTGCCATCAGTGAGCGGACAGCAACTAACTATGGCTACACCTTC

V: TRBV4-1
size: NA
J: TRBJ2-7
D: NA
CDR3: CASSQGRDYEQYF
DNA: TGCGCCAGCAGCCAAGGCAGGGACTACGAGCAGTACTTC

V: TRBV29-1
size: NA
J: TRBJ1-4
D: NA
CDR3: CSVEGTEREKLFF
DNA: TGCAGCGTTGAAGGGACAGAACGTGAAAAACTGTTTTTT

V: TRBV3-1/TRBV3-2
size: NA
J: TRBJ1-1
D: NA
CDR3: CASSQDLANLNTEAFF
DNA: TGTGCCAGCAGCCAAGATCTTGCGAATTTGAACACTGAAGCTTTCTTT

V: TRBV6-5
size: NA
J: TRBJ1-5
D: NA
CDR3: CASIGHPYSHQPQHF
DNA: TGTGCCAGCATAGGACATCCCTATAGCCATCAGCCCCAGCATTTT

V: TRBV4-3
size: NA
J: TRBJ2-7
D: NA
CDR3: CASSQDRHSYEQYF
DNA: TGCGCCAGCAGCCAAGACAGACACTCCTACGAGCAGTACTTC

V: TRBV11-2
size: few
J: TRBJ1-4
D: TRBD1
CDR3: CASSLQGASGEKLFF
DNA: TGTGCCAGCAGCTTACAGGGGGCCTCAGGTGAAAAACTGTTTTTT

V: TRBV5-1
size: NA
J: TRBJ1-1
D: NA
CDR3: CASSFSSLNTEAFF
DNA: TGCGCCAGCAGCTTTAGTAGTTTGAACACTGAAGCTTTCTTT

V: TRBV11-3
size: NA
J: TRBJ2-1
D: NA
CDR3: CASSLGDNEQFF
DNA: TGTGCCAGCAGCTTAGGAGACAATGAGCAGTTCTTC

V: TRBV7-9
size: once
J: TRBJ2-1
D: TRBD1
CDR3: CATDRDRYNEQFF
DNA: TGTGCAACGGACCGGGACAGGTACAATGAGCAGTTCTTC

V: TRBV28
size: NA
J: TRBJ1-4
D: TRBD1
CDR3: CASSPQGRREKLFF
DNA: TGTGCCAGCAGTCCACAGGGGCGTCGGGAAAAACTGTTTTTT

V: TRBV7-2
size: NA
J: TRBJ2-5
D: NA
CDR3: CASSPGPAYQETQYF
DNA: TGTGCCAGCAGCCCTGGGCCAGCTTACCAAGAGACCCAGTACTTC

V: TRBV25-1
size: NA
J: TRBJ2-7
D: NA
CDR3: CASSDARRAVYEQYF
DNA: TGTGCCAGCAGTGACGCGAGGAGGGCGGTCTACGAGCAGTACTTC

V: TRBV28
size: NA
J: TRBJ1-5
D: NA
CDR3: CASSFTALRVTDQPQHF
DNA: TGTGCCAGCAGCTTTACCGCTCTGAGGGTAACAGATCAGCCCCAGCATTTT

V: TRBV11-2
size: once
J: TRBJ1-1
D: NA
CDR3: CASTFTTGGTEAFF
DNA: TGTGCCAGCACCTTCACAACAGGCGGCACTGAAGCTTTCTTT

V: TRBV2
size: NA
J: TRBJ1-1
D: NA
CDR3: CASSFAAGVGTEAFF
DNA: TGTGCCAGCAGTTTTGCCGCAGGGGTTGGGACTGAAGCTTTCTTT

V: TRBV5-4
size: NA
J: TRBJ2-7
D: TRBD1
CDR3: CASSLRDRGFNEQYF
DNA: TGTGCCAGCAGCTTGCGGGACAGGGGTTTCAACGAGCAGTACTTC

V: TRBV2
size: NA
J: TRBJ2-5
D: TRBD1
CDR3: CANQGDRGQETQYF
DNA: TGTGCCAATCAGGGGGACAGGGGCCAAGAGACCCAGTACTTC

V: TRBV2
size: NA
J: TRBJ2-1
D: TRBD1
CDR3: CASSAGTGGNEQFF
DNA: TGTGCCAGCAGCGCCGGGACAGGGGGCAATGAGCAGTTCTTC

V: TRBV19
size: few
J: TRBJ1-3
D: NA
CDR3: CASSSPGSPIAGNTIYF
DNA: TGTGCCAGTAGTAGTCCAGGGTCCCCTATCGCTGGAAACACCATATATTTT

V: TRBV19
size: NA
J: TRBJ1-5
D: TRBD1
CDR3: CASSMRTGTSNQPQHF
DNA: TGTGCCAGTAGTATGAGGACAGGGACTAGCAATCAGCCCCAGCATTTT

V: TRBV28
size: NA
J: TRBJ2-7
D: TRBD1
CDR3: CASRGTGHPEQYF
DNA: TGTGCCAGCAGGGGGACAGGGCATCCTGAGCAGTACTTC

V: TRBV7-9
size: NA
J: TRBJ2-3
D: TRBD2
CDR3: CASSSLAGVVDTQYF
DNA: TGTGCCAGCAGCTCATTAGCGGGGGTGGTAGATACGCAGTATTTT

V: TRBV5-4
size: NA
J: TRBJ1-1
D: NA
CDR3: CASSLVQASAGEAFF
DNA: TGTGCCAGCAGCTTGGTTCAGGCATCCGCTGGGGAAGCTTTCTTT

V: TRBV12-5
size: NA
J: TRBJ1-5
D: TRBD1
CDR3: CASGSSSRDRVGQPQHF
DNA: TGTGCTAGTGGCTCATCGTCCCGGGACAGGGTCGGTCAGCCCCAGCATTTT

V: TRBV28
size: NA
J: TRBJ2-3
D: NA
CDR3: CASSLRGRNFPDTQYF
DNA: TGTGCCAGCAGTTTAAGGGGAAGGAATTTCCCAGATACGCAGTATTTT

V: TRBV3-1/TRBV3-2
size: NA
J: TRBJ2-2
D: NA
CDR3: CASSQGTMPGELFF
DNA: TGTGCCAGCAGCCAAGGGACTATGCCCGGGGAGCTGTTTTTT

V: TRBV9
size: NA
J: TRBJ2-1
D: TRBD1
CDR3: CASSAGTGTYNEQFF
DNA: TGTGCCAGCAGCGCCGGGACAGGAACCTACAATGAGCAGTTCTTC

V: TRBV30
size: once
J: TRBJ1-4
D: TRBD1
CDR3: CAWSSQGVATNEKLFF
DNA: TGTGCCTGGAGCTCCCAGGGGGTTGCAACTAATGAAAAACTGTTTTTT

V: TRBV7-2
size: NA
J: TRBJ2-1
D: TRBD2
CDR3: CASSREVGSGAYNEQFF
DNA: TGTGCCAGCAGCCGGGAGGTGGGTAGCGGGGCCTACAATGAGCAGTTCTTC

V: TRBV6-5
size: NA
J: TRBJ1-3
D: TRBD1
CDR3: CASSYTTGIGNTIYF
DNA: TGTGCCAGCAGTTACACGACAGGGATCGGAAACACCATATATTTT

V: TRBV7-2
size: NA
J: TRBJ2-5
D: NA
CDR3: CASSSVQGLRETQYF
DNA: TGTGCCAGCAGCTCCGTACAGGGCCTGAGAGAGACCCAGTACTTC

V: TRBV9
size: NA
J: TRBJ2-3
D: NA
CDR3: CASSVGADTQYF
DNA: TGTGCCAGCAGCGTAGGTGCGGATACGCAGTATTTT

V: TRBV10-3
size: NA
J: TRBJ1-6
D: NA
CDR3: CAISGGGDNSPLHF
DNA: TGTGCCATCAGTGGAGGGGGGGATAATTCACCCCTCCACTTT

V: TRBV7-2
size: NA
J: TRBJ1-2
D: NA
CDR3: CASSFLSQGVTF
DNA: TGTGCCAGCAGCTTCCTTTCCCAGGGTGTCACCTTC

V: TRBV11-1
size: NA
J: TRBJ2-7
D: NA
CDR3: CASSLGVVPTYEQYF
DNA: TGTGCCAGCAGCTTAGGCGTCGTCCCGACCTACGAGCAGTACTTC

V: TRBV4-3
size: NA
J: TRBJ2-7
D: NA
CDR3: CASSPRVADEQYF
DNA: TGCGCCAGCAGCCCACGGGTGGCCGACGAGCAGTACTTC

V: TRBV12-3/TRBV12-4
size: NA
J: TRBJ1-1
D: NA
CDR3: CASTNVVDTEAFF
DNA: TGTGCCAGCACCAACGTAGTGGACACTGAAGCTTTCTTT

V: TRBV19
size: few
J: TRBJ2-1
D: TRBD1
CDR3: CASSVPGTGSNEQFF
DNA: TGTGCCAGTAGTGTACCCGGGACAGGGTCCAATGAGCAGTTCTTC

V: TRBV5-1
size: once
J: TRBJ1-1
D: NA
CDR3: CASGVGGTEAFF
DNA: TGCGCCAGCGGGGTGGGGGGTACTGAAGCTTTCTTT

V: TRBV7-2
size: NA
J: TRBJ2-5
D: TRBD1
CDR3: CASETSGTGGRETQYF
DNA: TGTGCCAGCGAAACTTCCGGGACAGGGGGCCGGGAGACCCAGTACTTC

V: TRBV5-1
size: NA
J: TRBJ2-3
D: TRBD2
CDR3: CASSGASGTSTDTQYF
DNA: TGCGCCAGCAGCGGTGCTAGCGGAACTAGCACAGATACGCAGTATTTT

V: TRBV5-1
size: NA
J: TRBJ2-5
D: NA
CDR3: CASSLVPTQETQYF
DNA: TGCGCCAGCAGCTTGGTACCGACTCAAGAGACCCAGTACTTC

V: TRBV10-3
size: NA
J: TRBJ1-1
D: TRBD1
CDR3: CAISGNVGQGGRTEAFF
DNA: TGTGCCATCAGTGGGAACGTGGGACAGGGAGGACGGACTGAAGCTTTCTTT

V: TRBV5-4
size: NA
J: TRBJ2-7
D: TRBD1
CDR3: CASRDRKSSYEQYF
DNA: TGTGCCAGCAGGGACAGGAAATCTAGCTACGAGCAGTACTTC

V: TRBV14
size: NA
J: TRBJ2-7
D: NA
CDR3: CASSQVEFTGQYF
DNA: TGTGCCAGCAGCCAAGTGGAGTTTACGGGGCAGTACTTC

V: TRBV9
size: NA
J: TRBJ1-2
D: NA
CDR3: CASSASDKLYGYTF
DNA: TGTGCCAGCAGCGCCTCAGACAAGCTCTATGGCTACACCTTC

V: TRBV7-9
size: NA
J: TRBJ2-4
D: NA
CDR3: CASSPTEGRGKNIQYF
DNA: TGTGCCAGCAGCCCCACGGAGGGTCGGGGCAAAAACATTCAGTACTTC

V: TRBV28
size: NA
J: TRBJ1-1
D: NA
CDR3: CASSFGLAGTEAFF
DNA: TGTGCCAGCAGTTTTGGACTGGCGGGGACTGAAGCTTTCTTT

V: TRBV6-5
size: NA
J: TRBJ2-7
D: NA
CDR3: CASSYRQGGSWQYF
DNA: TGTGCCAGCAGTTACCGCCAGGGTGGCTCCTGGCAGTACTTC